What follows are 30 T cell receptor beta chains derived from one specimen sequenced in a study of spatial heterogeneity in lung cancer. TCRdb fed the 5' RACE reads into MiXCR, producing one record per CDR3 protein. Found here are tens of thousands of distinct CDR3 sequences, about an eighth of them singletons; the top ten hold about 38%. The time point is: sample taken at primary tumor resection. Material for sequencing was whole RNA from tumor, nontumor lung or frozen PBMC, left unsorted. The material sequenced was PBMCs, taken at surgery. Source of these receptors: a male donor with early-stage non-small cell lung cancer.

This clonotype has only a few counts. CDR3 in DNA: TGTGCCATACTTCTAGCGGGAGGCGCCTACGAGCAGTACTTC. This sequence encodes CAILLAGGAYEQYF. The chain combines TRBV6-1 with TRBJ2-7; the match to TRBD2 covers 11 bases. The CDR3 spans 14 residues. Trimming removed 10 bases from V and 2 bases from J; junction bases left unmatched: 7. The germline gives CDR1 MNHNS, CDR2 SASEGT.

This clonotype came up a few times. CDR3 bases: TGCAGTGCCCGGTCTAGCGGCCGCTCCTACAATGAGCAGTTCTTC. As protein: CSARSSGRSYNEQFF. The chain combines TRBV20-1 with TRBJ2-1; 7 bases match TRBD2. Unmatched junction bases numbered 8, after V lost 6 bases and J lost 0 bases. This CDR3 is built from 15 residues. CDR1 and CDR2 (germline): DFQATT, SNEGSKA (reference sequence).

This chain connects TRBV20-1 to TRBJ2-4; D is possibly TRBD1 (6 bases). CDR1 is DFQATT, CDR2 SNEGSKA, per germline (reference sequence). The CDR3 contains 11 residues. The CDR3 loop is CSGTGQNIQYF. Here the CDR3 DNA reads TGCAGCGGCACAGGGCAAAACATTCAGTACTTC.

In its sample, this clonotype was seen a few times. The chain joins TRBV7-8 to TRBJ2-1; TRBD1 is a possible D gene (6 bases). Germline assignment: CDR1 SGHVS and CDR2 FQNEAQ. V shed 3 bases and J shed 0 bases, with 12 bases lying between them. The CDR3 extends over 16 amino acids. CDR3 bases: TGTGCCAGCAGCTTTTCCACAGGGCGCTCCTACAATGAGCAGTTCTTC. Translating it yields CASSFSTGRSYNEQFF. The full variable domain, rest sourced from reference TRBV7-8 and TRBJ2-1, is GAGVSQSPRYKVAKRGQDVALRCDPISGHVSLFWYQQALGQGPEFLTYFQNEAQLDKSGLPSDRFFAERPEGSVSTLKIQRTQQEDSAVYLCASSFSTGRSYNEQFFGPGTRLTVL.

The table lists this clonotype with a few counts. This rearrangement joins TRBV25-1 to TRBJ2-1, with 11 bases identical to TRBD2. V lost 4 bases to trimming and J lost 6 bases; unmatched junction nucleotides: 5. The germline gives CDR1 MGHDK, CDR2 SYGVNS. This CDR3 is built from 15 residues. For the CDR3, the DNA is TGTGCCAGCAGTGCAGTAGCGGGAGGGCCCAATGAGCAGTTCTTC. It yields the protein CASSAVAGGPNEQFF.

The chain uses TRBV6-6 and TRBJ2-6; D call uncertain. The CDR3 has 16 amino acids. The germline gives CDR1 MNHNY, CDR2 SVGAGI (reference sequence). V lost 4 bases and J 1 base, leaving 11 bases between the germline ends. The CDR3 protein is CASSWTDQSGANVLTF. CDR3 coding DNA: TGTGCCAGCAGTTGGACCGACCAATCTGGGGCCAACGTCCTGACTTTC.

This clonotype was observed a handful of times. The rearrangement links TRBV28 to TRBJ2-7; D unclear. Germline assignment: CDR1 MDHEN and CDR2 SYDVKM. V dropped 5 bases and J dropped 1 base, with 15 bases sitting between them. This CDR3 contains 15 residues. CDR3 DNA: TGTGCCAGCAGTCCAAGTTTCGGCGTATCCTACGAGCAGTACTTC. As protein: CASSPSFGVSYEQYF.

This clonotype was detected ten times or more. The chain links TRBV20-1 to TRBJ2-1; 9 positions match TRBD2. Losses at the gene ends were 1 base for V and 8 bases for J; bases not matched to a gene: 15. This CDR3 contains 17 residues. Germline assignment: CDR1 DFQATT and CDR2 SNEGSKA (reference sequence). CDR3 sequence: CSARVRPSGKALDEQFF. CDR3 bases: TGCAGTGCTAGAGTTAGGCCTAGCGGGAAGGCTTTGGATGAGCAGTTCTTC.

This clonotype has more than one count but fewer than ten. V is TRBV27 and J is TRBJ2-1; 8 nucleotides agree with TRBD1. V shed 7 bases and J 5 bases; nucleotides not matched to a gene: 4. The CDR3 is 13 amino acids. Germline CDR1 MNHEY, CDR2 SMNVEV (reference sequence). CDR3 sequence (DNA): TGTGCCAGCAAACGGGACAGGAACAATGAGCAGTTCTTC. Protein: CASKRDRNNEQFF.

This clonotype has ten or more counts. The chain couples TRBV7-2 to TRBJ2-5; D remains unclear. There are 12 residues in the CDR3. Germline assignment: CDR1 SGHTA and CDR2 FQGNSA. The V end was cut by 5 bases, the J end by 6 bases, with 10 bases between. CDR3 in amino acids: CASSPTLQTQYF. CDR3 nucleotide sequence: TGTGCCAGCAGCCCAACCCTTCAGACCCAGTACTTC.

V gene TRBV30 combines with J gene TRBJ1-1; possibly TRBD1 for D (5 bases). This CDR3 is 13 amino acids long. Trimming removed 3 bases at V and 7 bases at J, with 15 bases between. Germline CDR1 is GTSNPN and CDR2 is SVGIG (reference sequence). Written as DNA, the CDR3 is TGTGCCTGGAGACGGGGGATGGGACTTGAAGCTTTCTTT. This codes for CAWRRGMGLEAFF.

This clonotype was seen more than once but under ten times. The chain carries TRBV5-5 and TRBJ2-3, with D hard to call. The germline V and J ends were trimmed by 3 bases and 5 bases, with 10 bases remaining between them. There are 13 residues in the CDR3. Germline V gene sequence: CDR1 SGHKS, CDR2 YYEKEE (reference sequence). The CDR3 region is CASSWTPGDTQYF. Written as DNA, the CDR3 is TGTGCCAGCAGCTGGACCCCCGGAGATACGCAGTATTTT.

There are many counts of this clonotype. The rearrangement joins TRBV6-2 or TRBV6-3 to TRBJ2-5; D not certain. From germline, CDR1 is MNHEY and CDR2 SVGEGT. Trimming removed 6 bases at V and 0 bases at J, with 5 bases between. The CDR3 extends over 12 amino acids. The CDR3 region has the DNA TGTGCCAGCAGATCCAACCAAGAGACCCAGTACTTC. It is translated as CASRSNQETQYF.

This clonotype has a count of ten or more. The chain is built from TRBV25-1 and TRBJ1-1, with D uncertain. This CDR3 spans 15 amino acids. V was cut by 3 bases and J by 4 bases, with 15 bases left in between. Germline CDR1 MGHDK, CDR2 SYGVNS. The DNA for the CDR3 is TGTGCCAGCAGTGACCACATGGCGGGTAGCACTGAAGCTTTCTTT. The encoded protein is CASSDHMAGSTEAFF.

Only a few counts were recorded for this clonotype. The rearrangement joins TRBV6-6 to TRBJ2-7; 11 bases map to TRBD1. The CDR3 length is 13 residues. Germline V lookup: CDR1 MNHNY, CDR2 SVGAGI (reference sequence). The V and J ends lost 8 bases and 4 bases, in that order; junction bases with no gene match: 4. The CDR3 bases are TGTGCCAGCGACGGGACAGGGGGGTACGAGCAGTACTTC. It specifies CASDGTGGYEQYF.

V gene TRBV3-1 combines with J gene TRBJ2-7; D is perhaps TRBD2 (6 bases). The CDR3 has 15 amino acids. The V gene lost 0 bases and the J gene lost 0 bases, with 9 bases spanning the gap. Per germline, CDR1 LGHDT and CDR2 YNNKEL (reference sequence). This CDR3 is CASSQDPSVSYEQYF. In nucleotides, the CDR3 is TGTGCCAGCAGCCAAGATCCTAGCGTCTCCTACGAGCAGTACTTC.

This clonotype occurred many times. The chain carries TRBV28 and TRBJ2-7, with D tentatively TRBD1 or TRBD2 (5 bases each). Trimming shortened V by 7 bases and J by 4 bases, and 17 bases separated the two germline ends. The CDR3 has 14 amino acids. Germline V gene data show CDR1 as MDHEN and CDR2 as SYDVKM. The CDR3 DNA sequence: TGTGCCAGCACCCGGGACCTATCAACTTACGAGCAGTACTTC. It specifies CASTRDLSTYEQYF.

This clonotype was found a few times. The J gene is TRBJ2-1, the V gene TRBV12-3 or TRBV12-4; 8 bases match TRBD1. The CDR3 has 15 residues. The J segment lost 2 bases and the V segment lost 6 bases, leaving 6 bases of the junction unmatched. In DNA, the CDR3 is TGTGCCAGCAGCAAAGACAGGGGCCCCTACAATGAGCAGTTCTTC. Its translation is CASSKDRGPYNEQFF.

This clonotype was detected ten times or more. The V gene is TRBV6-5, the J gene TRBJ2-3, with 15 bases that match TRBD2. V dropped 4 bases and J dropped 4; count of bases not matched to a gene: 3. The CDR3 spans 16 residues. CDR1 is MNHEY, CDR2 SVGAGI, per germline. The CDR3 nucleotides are TGTGCCAGCAGTTCCCGGACTAGCGGGGGGGCAGATACGCAGTATTTT. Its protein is CASSSRTSGGADTQYF.

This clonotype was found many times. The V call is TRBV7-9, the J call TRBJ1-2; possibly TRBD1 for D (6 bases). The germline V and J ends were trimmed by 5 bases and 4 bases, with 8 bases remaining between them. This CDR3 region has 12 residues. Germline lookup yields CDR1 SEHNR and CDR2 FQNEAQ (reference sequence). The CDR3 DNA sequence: TGTGCCAGCAGCCCGGACAGCTATGGCTACACCTTC. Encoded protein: CASSPDSYGYTF.

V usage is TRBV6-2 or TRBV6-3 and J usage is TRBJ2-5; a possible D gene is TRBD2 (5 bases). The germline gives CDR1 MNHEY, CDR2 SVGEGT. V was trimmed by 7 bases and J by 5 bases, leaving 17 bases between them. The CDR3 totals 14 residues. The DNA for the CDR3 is TGTGCCAGCATCAGAGGACTCGGCGGTGAGACCCAGTACTTC. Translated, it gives CASIRGLGGETQYF.

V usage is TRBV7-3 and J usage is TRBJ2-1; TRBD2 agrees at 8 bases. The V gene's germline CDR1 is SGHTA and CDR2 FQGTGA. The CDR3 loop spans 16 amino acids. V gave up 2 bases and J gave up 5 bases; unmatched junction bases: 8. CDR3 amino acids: CASSLSGTSRNNEQFF. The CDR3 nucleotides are TGTGCCAGCAGCTTATCCGGGACTAGTCGGAACAATGAGCAGTTCTTC.

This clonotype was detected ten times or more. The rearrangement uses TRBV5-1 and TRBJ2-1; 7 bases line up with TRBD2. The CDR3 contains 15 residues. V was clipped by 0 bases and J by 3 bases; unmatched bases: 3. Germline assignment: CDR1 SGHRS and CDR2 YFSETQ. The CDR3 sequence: CASSLASGLYNEQFF. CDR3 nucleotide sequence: TGCGCCAGCAGCTTGGCTAGCGGCCTCTACAATGAGCAGTTCTTC.

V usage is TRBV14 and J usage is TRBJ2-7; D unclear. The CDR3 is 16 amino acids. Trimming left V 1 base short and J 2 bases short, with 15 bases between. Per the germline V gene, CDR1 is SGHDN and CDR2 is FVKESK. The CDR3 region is CASSQVGLRSTYEQYF. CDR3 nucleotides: TGTGCCAGCAGCCAAGTAGGGCTTAGGAGCACCTACGAGCAGTACTTC.

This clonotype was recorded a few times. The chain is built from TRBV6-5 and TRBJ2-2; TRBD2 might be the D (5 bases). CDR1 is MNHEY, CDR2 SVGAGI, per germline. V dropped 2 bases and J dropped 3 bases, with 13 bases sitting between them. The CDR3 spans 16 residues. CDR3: CASSYAGLWDTGELFF. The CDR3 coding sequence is TGTGCCAGCAGTTACGCCGGACTGTGGGACACCGGGGAGCTGTTTTTT.

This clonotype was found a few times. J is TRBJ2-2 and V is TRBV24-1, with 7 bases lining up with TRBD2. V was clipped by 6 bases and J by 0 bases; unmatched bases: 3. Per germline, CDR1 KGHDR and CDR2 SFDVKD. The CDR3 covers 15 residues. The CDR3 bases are TGTGCCACCAGTCAGACTAGCCCGAACACCGGGGAGCTGTTTTTT. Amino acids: CATSQTSPNTGELFF.

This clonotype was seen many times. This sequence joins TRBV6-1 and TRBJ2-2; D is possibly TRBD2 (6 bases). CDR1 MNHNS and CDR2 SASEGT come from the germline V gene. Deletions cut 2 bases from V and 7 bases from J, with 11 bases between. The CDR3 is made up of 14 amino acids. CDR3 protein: CASSEKEGGGELFF. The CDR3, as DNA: TGTGCCAGCAGTGAAAAGGAGGGAGGCGGGGAGCTGTTTTTT.

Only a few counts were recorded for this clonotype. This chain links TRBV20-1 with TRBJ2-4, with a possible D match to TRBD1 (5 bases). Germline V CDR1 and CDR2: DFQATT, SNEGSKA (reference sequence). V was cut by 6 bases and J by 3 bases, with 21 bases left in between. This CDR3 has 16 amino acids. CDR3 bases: TGCAGTGCGTCAGACAGCACGCGACCCAACAAAAACATTCAGTACTTC. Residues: CSASDSTRPNKNIQYF.

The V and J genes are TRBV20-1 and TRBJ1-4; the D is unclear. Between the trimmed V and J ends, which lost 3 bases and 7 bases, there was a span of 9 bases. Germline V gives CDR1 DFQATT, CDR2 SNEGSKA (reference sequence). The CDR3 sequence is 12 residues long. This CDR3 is CSASPPGEKLFF. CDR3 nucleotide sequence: TGCAGTGCTAGTCCCCCTGGTGAAAAACTGTTTTTT.

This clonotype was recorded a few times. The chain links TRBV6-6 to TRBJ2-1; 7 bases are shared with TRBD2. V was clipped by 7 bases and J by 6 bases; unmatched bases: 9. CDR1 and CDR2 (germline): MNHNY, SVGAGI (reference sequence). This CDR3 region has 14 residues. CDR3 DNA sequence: TGTGCCAGCATCTTTAGCACGGGAGGCAATGAGCAGTTCTTC. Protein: CASIFSTGGNEQFF.